This TCR beta chain was captured in a study of OX40 agonist ivuxolimab in advanced cancers. Across the whole study: Previous treatment with anti-PD-1, anti-PD-L1 or anti-CTLA-4 therapy was allowed; 40% had received some. Partial responses occurred in three patients (one hepatocellular carcinoma, two cutaneous melanoma).

On cycle 4 day 1 and cycle 7 day 1, as well as at baseline, blood was sampled. Some clones are missing from TCRdb's copy, which holds only in-frame ones; the method was immunoSEQ multiplex PCR. The sample has tens of thousands of clones; around four fifths are singletons. Germline CDR1 and CDR2: LGHNT and FRNRAP. The CDR3 is made up of 20 amino acids. V was trimmed by 1 base and J by 2 bases, leaving 24 bases between them. The sequence was collected from an adult with an advanced solid tumor such as melanoma, head and neck, liver or kidney cancer. V gene TRBV12-5 combines with J gene TRBJ2-1; maybe TRBD1 (7 bases). The sample consisted of CD4+ or CD8+ T cells sorted from blood, taken in a trial of the OX40 agonist ivuxolimab. CDR3 nucleotide sequence: TGTGCTAGTGGTTTGGCAAGCCCCGAGACAGGGAGGCTCACCTACAATGAGCAGTTCTTC. Translation gives CASGLASPETGRLTYNEQFF. Drawing the rest from reference TRBV12-5 and TRBJ2-1, the complete variable domain is DARVTQTPRHKVTEMGQEVTMRCQPILGHNTVFWYRQTMMQGLELLAYFRNRAPLDDSGMPKDRFSAEMPDATLATLKIQPSEPRDSAVYFCASGLASPETGRLTYNEQFFGPGTRLTVL.